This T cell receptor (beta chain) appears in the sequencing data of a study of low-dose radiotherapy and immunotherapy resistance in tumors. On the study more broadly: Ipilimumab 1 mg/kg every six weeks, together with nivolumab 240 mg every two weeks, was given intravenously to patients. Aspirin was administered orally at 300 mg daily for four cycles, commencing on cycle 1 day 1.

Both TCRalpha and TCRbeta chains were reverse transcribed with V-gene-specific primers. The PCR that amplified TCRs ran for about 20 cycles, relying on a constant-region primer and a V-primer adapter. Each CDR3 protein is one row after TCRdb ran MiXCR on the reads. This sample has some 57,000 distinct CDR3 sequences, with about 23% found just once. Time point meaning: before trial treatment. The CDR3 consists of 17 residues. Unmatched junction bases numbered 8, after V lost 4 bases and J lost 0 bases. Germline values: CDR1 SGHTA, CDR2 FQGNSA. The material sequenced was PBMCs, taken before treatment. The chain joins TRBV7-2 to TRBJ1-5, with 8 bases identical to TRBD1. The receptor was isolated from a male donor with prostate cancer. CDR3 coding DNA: TGTGCCAGCAGCTCCCGGGACAGGAGCTATAGCAATCAGCCCCAGCATTTT. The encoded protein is CASSSRDRSYSNQPQHF.